The 7 T cell receptor beta chains below all came from one sample that was sequenced in a study of blood T cell repertoires in COVID-19. Sequencing used immunoSEQ multiplex PCR; TCRdb keeps in-frame clones, though not all of them. The sample shows a few hundred thousand clones, roughly 77% of them seen only once. Input material: peripheral blood. The origin of the receptors is a human donor with acute or convalescent COVID-19. The donor label of this sample is uncertain.

The gene calls are TRBV6-6 and TRBJ1-2, with TRBD1 matching 7 bases. Trimming took 5 bases from V and 6 from J; bases not matched to a gene: 9. Germline CDR1 MNHNY, CDR2 SVGAGI (reference sequence). The CDR3 sequence is 14 residues long. The CDR3 bases are TGTGCCAGCAGTGCGACGGACAGGAGTAATGGCTACACCTTC. It yields the protein CASSATDRSNGYTF.

The chain recombines TRBV6-5 with TRBJ1-2; D is perhaps TRBD1 (5 bases). Trimming shortened V by 0 bases and J by 7 bases, and 15 bases separated the two germline ends. Germline V CDR1 and CDR2: MNHEY, SVGAGI. This CDR3 has 15 residues. CDR3 sequence (DNA): TGTGCCAGCAGTTACTCGGAGGGACCTCTAAGTGGCTACACCTTC. Its protein product is CASSYSEGPLSGYTF.

The V call is TRBV29-1, the J call TRBJ2-7, with D possibly being TRBD1 (5 bases). The CDR3 extends over 12 amino acids. Germline V gene data show CDR1 as SQVTM and CDR2 as ANQGSEA. Deletions cut 4 bases from V and 0 bases from J, with 7 bases between. This chain's CDR3 is CSVADNSYEQYF. CDR3 DNA: TGCAGCGTTGCGGACAACTCCTACGAGCAGTACTTC.

The V call is TRBV12-3 or TRBV12-4, the J call TRBJ1-2; 9 bases are shared with TRBD1. J was trimmed by 7 bases and V by 6 bases; bases with no gene match: 6. This CDR3 region has 13 residues. Here the CDR3 reads CASRRTGEIGYTF. DNA of the CDR3: TGTGCCAGCAGAAGGACAGGGGAGATTGGCTACACCTTC.

This clone appeared once. V usage is TRBV19 and J usage is TRBJ1-2, with TRBD1 identical over 9 bases. Trimming at V came to 6 bases and at J to 8 bases, leaving 4 bases not matched to a gene. There are 12 residues in the CDR3. Germline values: CDR1 LNHDA, CDR2 SQIVND (reference sequence). The CDR3 loop is CASSRDRVGYTF. The CDR3 nucleotides are TGTGCCAGTAGCCGGGACAGGGTCGGCTACACCTTC.

The gene calls are TRBV20-1 and TRBJ1-1, with TRBD1 matching over 9 bases. Looked up from germline, CDR1 is DFQATT and CDR2 is SNEGSKA (reference sequence). The trim removed 3 bases at V and 2 bases at J, leaving 4 bases unmatched. The CDR3 is 14 amino acids. The CDR3 DNA follows: TGCAGTGCTAGTTGGACAGGGGTCAACACTGAAGCTTTCTTT. As protein: CSASWTGVNTEAFF.

The chain couples TRBV7-8 to TRBJ1-5; 8 nucleotides match TRBD1. Germline loops: CDR1 SGHVS, CDR2 FQNEAQ. This CDR3 is 16 amino acids long. V was pared by 1 base and J by 7 bases, with 9 bases of the junction left unmatched. For the CDR3, the DNA is TGTGCCAGCAGCTTAGTATCGGCAGGGGGCAGCCAGCCCCAGCATTTT. This sequence encodes CASSLVSAGGSQPQHF.